Described below is a single T cell receptor (beta chain) sequence and its context. What it binds is not known. The source of the sample is a study of shared clonotypes between healthy human individuals. Points from the study as a whole: Enrolling few donors narrowed the genetic and exposure-history diversity that was represented. In a few donors, about 5% of naive CD4 clonotypes appeared in common.

Germline assignment: CDR1 SGHTS and CDR2 YDEGEE. The CDR3 length is 12 residues. V was cut by 0 bases and J by 6 bases, with 5 bases left in between. In the original workflow: ImmunoSEQ output held junction-only sequences without quality scores, so filtering differed. The data were produced by immunoSEQ multiplex PCR, yet TCRdb's version contains in-frame clones alone and is incomplete. V, J and clone size reflect that table, while D and trimming were determined from the DNA. This table holds hundreds of thousands of clones, 97% found once. Material: naive CD4+ T cells sorted from blood. Subset reported: CD45RA+ positively selected. This chain joins TRBV5-8 and TRBJ2-3, with D hard to call. The clonotype was recovered from a woman aged 25-40 years in good health. CDR3 in DNA: TGTGCCAGCAGCTTGGTGTGGGATACGCAGTATTTT. Residues: CASSLVWDTQYF.